The 3 T cell receptor beta chains below all came from one sample that was sequenced in a study of Graves' ophthalmopathy and Graves' hyperthyroidism. RNA served as the template for amplifying TCR beta CDR3 regions. First-round RT-PCR employed HTBI primers, with a second-round multiplex PCR after it. Via MiXCR, TCRdb re-called the multiplex PCR reads, giving one row per CDR3 protein. The sample has under 200,000 distinct CDR3 sequences; over 35% are singletons. The sample comprised peripheral blood. Receptors originate from a woman between 35 and 50 years old with Graves' ophthalmopathy.

This clonotype has a count of ten or more. This chain uses TRBV6-1 with TRBJ2-1; 10 positions agree with TRBD2. This CDR3 contains 15 residues. The germline gives CDR1 MNHNS, CDR2 SASEGT. V shed 7 bases, J shed 1 base, and the junction held 4 bases outside the gene matches. CDR3 residues: CASTASGGSYNEQFF. CDR3 coding DNA: TGTGCCAGCACGGCTAGCGGGGGTTCCTACAATGAGCAGTTCTTC.

This clonotype has a count of ten or more. The chain employs TRBV28 and TRBJ1-2; D gene uncertain. CDR1 MDHEN and CDR2 SYDVKM come from the germline V gene. The CDR3 totals 13 residues. Trimming took 6 bases from V and 0 from J, leaving 8 bases between them. The DNA of the CDR3 is TGTGCCAGCAGCTGGCCCCCTAACTATGGCTACACCTTC. It encodes CASSWPPNYGYTF.

This clonotype was detected ten times or more. The V and J genes are TRBV6-5 and TRBJ1-5; perhaps TRBD1 as D (5 bases). Germline V gives CDR1 MNHEY, CDR2 SVGAGI. The CDR3 loop spans 13 amino acids. Trimming removed 7 bases from V and 7 bases from J, with 14 bases in between. The CDR3 bases are TGTGCCAGCACTCGGGACCCCTGGCAGCCCCAGCATTTT. Translating it yields CASTRDPWQPQHF.